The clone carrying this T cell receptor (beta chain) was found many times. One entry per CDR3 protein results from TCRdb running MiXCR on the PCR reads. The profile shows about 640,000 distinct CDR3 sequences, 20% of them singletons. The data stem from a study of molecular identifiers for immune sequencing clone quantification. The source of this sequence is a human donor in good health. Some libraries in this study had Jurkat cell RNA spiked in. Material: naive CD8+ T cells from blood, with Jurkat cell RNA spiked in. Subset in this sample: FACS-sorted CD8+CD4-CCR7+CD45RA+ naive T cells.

The chain's CDR3 is CASSLAGNSNYGYTF. DNA for the CDR3: TGTGCCAGCAGCTTGGCCGGAAATTCTAACTATGGCTACACCTTC. The chain recombines TRBV5-4 with TRBJ1-2; unclear D gene. Germline V gene data show CDR1 as SGHNT and CDR2 as YYREEE (reference sequence). Trimming took off 0 bases at V and 0 bases at J, with 9 bases between the two ends. The length of the CDR3 is 15 residues.